The 4 T cell receptor beta chains below all came from one sample that was sequenced in a study of T cells after yellow fever vaccination. Each CDR3 protein gets one entry after TCRdb re-called the 5' RACE reads with MiXCR. The table records hundreds of thousands of distinct CDR3 sequences, around 19% of them present only once. Sequenced material: PBMCs, taken before the yellow fever booster vaccination. The source of these receptors is a young man who received the YFV17D yellow fever vaccine.

This clonotype was seen only a few times. The CDR3 spells CAISESDRGNQPQHF. In DNA, the CDR3 is TGTGCCATCAGTGAATCGGACAGGGGTAATCAGCCCCAGCATTTT. The V gene is TRBV10-3, the J gene TRBJ1-5, with TRBD1 identical over 9 bases. The CDR3 loop spans 15 amino acids. The germline gives CDR1 ENHRY, CDR2 SYGVKD. V dropped 3 bases and J dropped 4; count of bases not matched to a gene: 4.

This clonotype has more than one count but fewer than ten. The chain joins TRBV4-1 to TRBJ1-1; 7 nucleotides agree with TRBD1. V lost 6 bases to trimming and J lost 5 bases; unmatched junction nucleotides: 6. Germline values: CDR1 MGHRA, CDR2 YSYEKL. This CDR3 spans 13 amino acids. The DNA for the CDR3 is TGCGCCAGCAGACACACAGGGGTTACTGAAGCTTTCTTT. This gives the protein CASRHTGVTEAFF.

The gene calls are TRBV3-1 and TRBJ1-1; a possible D gene is TRBD1 (6 bases). The CDR3 has 13 residues. V lost 4 bases to trimming and J lost 4 bases, with 10 bases between them. CDR1 is LGHDT, CDR2 YNNKEL, per germline (reference sequence). CDR3 in amino acids: CASSRYRATEAFF. The CDR3 coding sequence is TGTGCCAGCAGCCGCTACAGGGCCACTGAAGCTTTCTTT.

This clonotype was seen more than once but under ten times. V and J are TRBV20-1 and TRBJ1-2; a weak D match, TRBD1 (6 bases). The V and J ends lost 0 bases and 8 bases respectively, with 10 bases between them. Germline V gene lookup returns CDR1 DFQATT and CDR2 SNEGSKA (reference sequence). CDR3 size: 12 residues. CDR3 sequence reads: CSAREQGEGYTF. The DNA of the CDR3 is TGCAGTGCTAGAGAACAGGGTGAGGGCTACACCTTC.